The sequence of this T cell receptor beta chain was determined in a study of beta chain features in type 1 diabetes (dated by TCRdb to between 2017 and 2018). General notes on the study: Patients and healthy donors did not differ in mean age, gender distribution, total cell number or subset yield. A total of about 100 million sorted cells were examined across all samples, and RNA yield correlated strongly with the number of cells per subset. The study compared TCRB repertoires of sorted circulating CD4+ T cell subsets between recently diagnosed type 1 diabetes patients and matched healthy donors. Regulatory and stem cell-like memory subsets were isolated from only 8 patients and roughly 8 healthy donors, whereas naive and central memory subsets came from all 30 or so donors.

The entire amount of isolated RNA was reverse transcribed using the High Capacity cDNA Reverse Transcription Kit, so the sequenced TCRB transcripts were expressed ones. Naive, central memory and regulatory T cell samples underwent deep immunoSEQ sequencing, averaging around 3.9 million total reads per sample. After sorted cells were lysed in RLT buffer, RNA was extracted with DNase-treated RNeasy Micro or Mini kits, with the choice depending on cell number. To prevent cross-contamination, each cell subset was processed individually, whereas patient and healthy donor samples were processed jointly. The immunoSEQ multiplex PCR was used to amplify TCRB sequences from cDNA, yielding 87-bp fragments that span the CDR3 region. The amplicons were sequenced using the Illumina HiSeq platform. In the paper's pipeline: PCR bias was corrected computationally using synthetic template baselines, and reads within Hamming distance 2 were collapsed, with unmergeable singletons discarded. Reads were aligned against IMGT so that V, D and J genes, CDR3 length and insertions or deletions at six rearrangement sites could be assigned. Within each subset, clonotype counts were normalized to the number of sorted cells before true diversity and Gini coefficients were calculated with the tcR R package. Repertoire sharing was quantified using the overlap coefficient calculated on TCRB nucleotide sequences. As a proxy for the pre-selection repertoire, out-of-frame TCRB sequences from naive cells were analyzed. Here the immuneACCESS table is served through TCRdb, limited to in-frame sequences with V and J called. Missing clones are a known gap in these copies; in checked studies unresolved V genes cover under half, and the rest lacks a known reason. That table gives V, J and clone size, and the DNA gave D and trimming. The sample contains fewer than 650,000 clones, around 15% of them found a single time. About 0.097% of the sample is held by the ten biggest clonotypes.

Findings and caveats that apply to the study as a whole: PCR might favor shorter templates, but patient and control samples were amplified and corrected together, so any skew would affect both groups equally. Because the HLA sub-analyses included only small numbers of individuals, any influence of HLA type on TCRB rearrangement was left unresolved. Naive, central memory and regulatory TCRB repertoires appeared to be more alike among patients than among healthy donors. A moderate but significant shortening of TCRB CDR3 length was observed in type 1 diabetes patients in all four CD4+ subsets. At VDJ recombination sites, type 1 diabetes patients had fewer insertions and more deleted nucleotides, which implies abnormalities in thymic rearrangement. Because cDNA was sequenced instead of genomic DNA, highly expressing activated cells could be over-represented, though the groups showed no difference in activation or CD3 levels.

V gives up 1 base and J gives up 6 bases, and the segment between their germline ends measures 9 bases. CDR3 length: 14 amino acids, cysteine to phenylalanine. The entry retains the CDR3 DNA only, 42 bases that are in frame from base 1. Looking up the germline V gene yields CDR1 SGHVS and CDR2 FNYEAQ. This clone was seen a handful of times. Its target antigen remains unknown. The input lacks base qualities; no much larger clone sits a single base away. From each donor, a single peripheral blood sample of around 120 mL on average was drawn into heparinised tubes. A BD FACSAria II was used to sort naive, central memory, regulatory and stem cell-like memory CD4+ T cells with a panel that included CD45RO, CCR7, CD25, CD127, CD95 and CD27. Every sorted population had a purity above 95%. PBMCs were isolated immediately by Lymphoprep density gradient centrifugation and stained directly without culture. To minimize batch effects, samples were stained and sorted in pairs, one healthy donor with one patient per experiment.

The source material was naive CD4+ T cells from blood. Per the publication, the cell subset or site label means: true naive CD4+ T cells. This clonotype was obtained from a man younger than 35 in good health. The chain is made from TRBV7-6 and TRBJ2-2; no D gene is confidently identified. CDR3 sequence: CASSLVLEAGELFF. Read as DNA, the sequence is TGTGCCAGCAGCTTAGTTCTGGAAGCCGGGGAGCTGTTTTTT.